This TCR beta chain was observed in a study of OX40 agonist ivuxolimab in advanced cancers. Overall study: Patients receiving dose escalation had hepatocellular carcinoma, melanoma, renal cell or head and neck cancer. Patients were roughly 81% male with ages roughly 20 to 85, mean roughly 64.

V was pared by 3 bases and J by 7 bases, with 10 bases between. This CDR3 has 12 residues. Germline CDR1 SEHNR, CDR2 FQNEAQ (reference sequence). TCRdb keeps only in-frame clones here, not all; method: immunoSEQ multiplex PCR. The sample carries approximately 61,000 clones, roughly nine tenths recorded once. As for this clone: The antigen is not known.

General study points: At 0.1 to 3.0 mg/kg and by week 6, CD4+ and CD8+ T cells in the blood had expanded clonally. Researchers report that CD8+ T cells had, on average, more expanded clones than CD4+.

This clonotype was sampled from an adult with an advanced solid tumor such as melanoma, head and neck, liver or kidney cancer. This sample comprised CD4+ or CD8+ T cells sorted from blood, obtained in a trial of the OX40 agonist ivuxolimab. The chain is built from TRBV7-9 and TRBJ2-7, with no clear D. The CDR3 DNA sequence: TGTGCCAGCAGCTTGAAAGGGAATGAGCAGTACTTC. As protein: CASSLKGNEQYF.